The 20 T cell receptor beta chains below come from one sample, sequenced in a study of neoadjuvant anti-PD-1 for oral cavity cancer. Sequencing was performed with immunoSEQ multiplex PCR; in TCRdb, only in-frame clones are kept and a portion is missing. The data contain under 15,000 clones, 64% of them singletons. Here the sequenced sample was tumor tissue, taken before nivolumab (anti-PD-1) treatment. These receptors were obtained from a person between 40 and 85 years old with oral cavity squamous cell carcinoma. The donor label of this sample is uncertain.

V usage is TRBV5-4 and J usage is TRBJ2-3; D remains ambiguous. CDR3 length equals 13 residues. With 1 base removed from V and 5 bases from J, the gap between germline ends came to 8 bases. Germline CDR1 is SGHNT and CDR2 is YYREEE (reference sequence). The CDR3 here is CASSLKGIDTQYF. DNA of the CDR3: TGTGCCAGCAGCTTGAAAGGAATAGATACGCAGTATTTT. The full variable domain, with the rest looked up from reference TRBV5-4 and TRBJ2-3, is ETGVTQSPTHLIKTRGQQVTLRCSSQSGHNTVSWYQQALGQGPQFIFQYYREEENGRGNFPPRFSGLQFPNYSSELNVNALELDDSALYLCASSLKGIDTQYFGPGTRLTVL.

This clone came up a few times. The chain employs TRBV9 and TRBJ2-3; 10 nucleotides line up with TRBD2. The length of the CDR3 is 15 residues. Germline V gene data show CDR1 as SGDLS and CDR2 as YYNGEE. V lost 4 bases to trimming and J lost 2 bases; unmatched junction nucleotides: 4. As DNA, the CDR3 is TGTGCCAGCAGCCTTGGACTAGCGGTCACAGATACGCAGTATTTT. Translated, it gives CASSLGLAVTDTQYF.

V is TRBV9 and J is TRBJ2-1; D gene uncertain. This CDR3 spans 13 amino acids. V lost 2 bases and J lost 3, with 6 bases in between. Germline CDR1 reads SGDLS; CDR2 reads YYNGEE. The CDR3 sequence is CASSVSHYNEQFF. The CDR3 DNA sequence: TGTGCCAGCAGCGTTTCCCACTACAATGAGCAGTTCTTC.

CDR3 DNA sequence: TGTGCCAGTAGATTATTGAGGGGTAACTATGGCTACACCTTC. This sequence encodes CASRLLRGNYGYTF. The genes are TRBV19 and TRBJ1-2; a weak D match, TRBD1 (5 bases). Trimming took off 6 bases at V and 1 base at J, with 12 bases between the two ends. The CDR3 has 14 amino acids. From germline, CDR1 is LNHDA and CDR2 SQIVND (reference sequence).

This clone was seen a few times. V gene TRBV7-9 combines with J gene TRBJ2-7; D may be TRBD1 or TRBD2 (5 bases each). The CDR3 is made up of 14 amino acids. Trimming removed 5 bases from V and 6 bases from J, with 17 bases in between. Germline loops: CDR1 SEHNR, CDR2 FQNEAQ (reference sequence). Here the CDR3 reads CASSPGLARGEQYF. For the CDR3, the DNA is TGTGCCAGCAGCCCCGGGCTAGCTAGGGGCGAGCAGTACTTC.

This clone showed up just once. V usage is TRBV6-6 and J usage is TRBJ1-1, with 9 bases matching TRBD1. J lost 1 base, V lost 4 bases, and 7 bases had no gene match. The CDR3 contains 16 residues. Germline assignment: CDR1 MNHNY and CDR2 SVGAGI (reference sequence). CDR3 loop: CASSSQQGARNTEAFF. The DNA for the CDR3 is TGTGCCAGCAGTTCCCAACAGGGGGCCAGGAACACTGAAGCTTTCTTT.

This sequence joins TRBV25-1 and TRBJ1-6, with D hard to call. Per the germline V gene, CDR1 is MGHDK and CDR2 is SYGVNS. The CDR3 loop spans 12 amino acids. Trimming pared 3 bases from V and 8 bases from J, leaving 5 bases between. This chain's CDR3 is CASSEGYSPLHF. The CDR3 DNA follows: TGTGCCAGCAGTGAGGGATATTCACCCCTCCACTTT.

The chain is built from TRBV5-5 and TRBJ2-7, with 9 nucleotides matching TRBD1. CDR3 size: 16 residues. After removal of 0 bases from V and 2 bases from J, the junction contained 6 bases not matched to a gene. Germline V gene lookup returns CDR1 SGHKS and CDR2 YYEKEE (reference sequence). The CDR3: CASSLGAGTGTYEQYF. In DNA form, the CDR3 reads TGTGCCAGCAGCTTGGGGGCCGGGACAGGGACCTACGAGCAGTACTTC.

The chain is built from TRBV27 and TRBJ2-1, with 9 bases lining up with TRBD2. This CDR3 comprises 13 residues. The trim removed 6 bases at V and 12 bases at J, leaving 9 bases unmatched. The germline V gene has CDR1 MNHEY and CDR2 SMNVEV (reference sequence). CDR3 DNA: TGTGCCAGCAGCCGCGGGAGGGGGCGAGGGCAGTTCTTC. Amino acids: CASSRGRGRGQFF.

V and J are TRBV7-9 and TRBJ2-1; D remains unclear. Germline V gene lookup returns CDR1 SEHNR and CDR2 FQNEAQ (reference sequence). The CDR3 contains 10 residues. Trimming removed 7 bases at V and 3 bases at J, with 1 base between. The CDR3: CASNYNEQFF. The CDR3, as DNA: TGTGCCAGCAACTACAATGAGCAGTTCTTC.

This clone has more than one count but fewer than ten. This sequence joins TRBV6-1 and TRBJ1-2; tentatively, D is TRBD1 (6 bases). Trimming stripped 4 bases from V and 12 bases from J, with 9 bases between. The CDR3 covers 10 residues. The germline CDR1 and CDR2 sequences are MNHNS and SASEGT. CDR3 DNA: TGTGCCAGCAGTGTACAGGGCCACACCTTC. Translated: CASSVQGHTF.

The V call is TRBV4-2, the J call TRBJ1-1, with 12 bases aligning to TRBD1. The CDR3 runs 16 residues. V trimming: 4 bases; J trimming: 1 base; junction bases outside the gene matches: 4. Germline CDR1 reads LGHNA; CDR2 reads YNFKEQ. The CDR3 DNA is TGTGCCAGCAGCCCGGGACAGGGGGCCGGGAACACTGAAGCTTTCTTT. Translated, it gives CASSPGQGAGNTEAFF.

J is TRBJ1-6 and V is TRBV6-1, with unresolved D. The germline CDR1 and CDR2 sequences are MNHNS and SASEGT. There are 14 residues in the CDR3. The V end was cut by 8 bases, the J end by 4 bases, with 12 bases between. CDR3 coding DNA: TGTGCCAGCGGACCGGGAATTTATAATTCACCCCTCCACTTT. The encoded protein is CASGPGIYNSPLHF.

This chain connects TRBV19 to TRBJ2-2; 8 bases are a match to TRBD1. Unmatched junction bases numbered 8, after V lost 7 bases and J lost 1 base. Germline CDR1 is LNHDA and CDR2 is SQIVND (reference sequence). The CDR3 is 16 amino acids. In DNA, the CDR3 is TGTGCCAGTATTGGAATCGGGACAGGGAACACCGGGGAGCTGTTTTTT. Protein product: CASIGIGTGNTGELFF.

This clone has only one observation. The genes are TRBV19 and TRBJ1-6; D ambiguous. Germline CDR1 LNHDA, CDR2 SQIVND (reference sequence). Between the trimmed V and J ends, which lost 8 bases and 8 bases, there was a span of 13 bases. The CDR3 has 13 residues. The chain's CDR3 is CASGRETHSPLHF. The CDR3, as DNA: TGTGCCAGTGGGAGGGAGACTCATTCACCCCTCCACTTT.

The chain joins TRBV4-2 to TRBJ2-3; D is uncertain. The length of the CDR3 is 13 residues. V lost 2 bases and J lost 6, with 9 bases in between. In germline, CDR1 is LGHNA, CDR2 YNFKEQ. The CDR3 sequence is CASSQRTADTQYF. DNA for the CDR3: TGTGCCAGCAGCCAAAGGACGGCCGATACGCAGTATTTT.

The chain uses TRBV7-9 and TRBJ2-1; TRBD2 matches 8 bases. The length of the CDR3 is 16 residues. J gave up 9 bases and V 5 bases, and 15 bases lay outside the gene matches. Germline values: CDR1 SEHNR, CDR2 FQNEAQ (reference sequence). CDR3 sequence: CASSTPMSGRVTEQFF. The CDR3 nucleotides are TGTGCCAGCAGCACCCCCATGAGCGGGAGAGTCACTGAGCAGTTCTTC. The whole variable domain, remainder taken from reference TRBV7-9 and TRBJ2-1, is DTGVSQNPRHKITKRGQNVTFRCDPISEHNRLYWYRQTLGQGPEFLTYFQNEAQLEKSRLLSDRFSAERPKGSFSTLEIQRTEQGDSAMYLCASSTPMSGRVTEQFFGPGTRLTVL.

CDR3 amino acids: CASSTGIKEYF. The CDR3 DNA is TGTGCCAGCAGCACCGGGATTAAGGAGTACTTC. The chain recombines TRBV5-6 with TRBJ2-7; D is possibly TRBD2 (5 bases). The CDR3 has 11 residues. CDR1 and CDR2 (germline): SGHDT, YYEEEE. The V and J ends lost 4 bases and 11 bases respectively, with 13 bases between them.

Only a few counts were recorded for this clone. The rearrangement joins TRBV9 to TRBJ1-5; D ambiguous. The CDR3 spans 13 residues. Germline loops: CDR1 SGDLS, CDR2 YYNGEE. Between the trimmed V and J ends, which lost 4 bases and 4 bases, there was a span of 9 bases. CDR3 sequence reads: CASSPGGNQPQHF. CDR3 coding DNA: TGTGCCAGCAGCCCTGGAGGGAATCAGCCCCAGCATTTT.

This chain links TRBV5-4 with TRBJ2-2; 9 bases fit TRBD1. The CDR3 runs 14 residues. The V gene end was trimmed by 0 bases and the J gene end by 6 bases; junction bases not matched to a gene: 0. Germline assignment: CDR1 SGHNT and CDR2 YYREEE (reference sequence). The CDR3 nucleotides are TGTGCCAGCAGCTTGGACAGGGGGCCCGGGGAGCTGTTTTTT. Its protein is CASSLDRGPGELFF.